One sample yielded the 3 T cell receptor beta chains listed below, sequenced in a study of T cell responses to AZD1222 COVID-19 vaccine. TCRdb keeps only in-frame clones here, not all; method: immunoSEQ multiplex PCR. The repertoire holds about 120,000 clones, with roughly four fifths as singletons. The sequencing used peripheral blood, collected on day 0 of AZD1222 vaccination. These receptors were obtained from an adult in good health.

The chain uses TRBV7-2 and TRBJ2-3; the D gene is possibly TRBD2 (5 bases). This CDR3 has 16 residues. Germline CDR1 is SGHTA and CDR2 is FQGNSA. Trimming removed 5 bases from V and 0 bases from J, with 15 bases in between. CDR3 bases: TGTGCCAGCAGCCGCTCTGTCGGAGGTAGCACAGATACGCAGTATTTT. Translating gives CASSRSVGGSTDTQYF.

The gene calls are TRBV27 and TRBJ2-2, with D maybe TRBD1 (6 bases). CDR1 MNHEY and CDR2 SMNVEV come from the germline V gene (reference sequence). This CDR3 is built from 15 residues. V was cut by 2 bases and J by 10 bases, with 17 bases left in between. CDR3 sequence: CASSLRGSSSLELFF. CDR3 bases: TGTGCCAGCAGTTTAAGGGGGTCTAGTAGCCTGGAGCTGTTTTTT.

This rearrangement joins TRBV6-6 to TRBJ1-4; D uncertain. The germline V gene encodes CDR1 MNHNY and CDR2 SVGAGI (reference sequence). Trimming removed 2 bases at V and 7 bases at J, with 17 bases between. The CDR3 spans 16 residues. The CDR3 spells CASSYIDWREGEKLFF. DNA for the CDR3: TGTGCCAGCAGTTACATCGATTGGAGGGAGGGTGAAAAACTGTTTTTT.